Following are 16 T cell receptor beta chains from one sample sequenced in a study of CD8 T cells in Susac syndrome. A quantity of about 0.5 to 1 ug RNA underwent reverse transcription using random hexamers. One entry per CDR3 protein results from TCRdb running MiXCR on the immunoSEQ multiplex PCR reads. The repertoire holds some 150,000 distinct CDR3 sequences, with roughly 94% as singletons. Sequences were obtained from CD8+ T cells from PBMCs. All receptors derive from a human donor with multiple sclerosis.

The genes are TRBV25-1 and TRBJ2-5, with TRBD1 as a possible D gene (6 bases). The CDR3 has 15 amino acids. Germline V CDR1 and CDR2: MGHDK, SYGVNS. Trimming left V 5 bases short and J 3 bases short, with 16 bases between. CDR3 nucleotide sequence: TGTGCCAGCAGTAAACCGGGACAACCGGAAGAGACCCAGTACTTC. It translates to CASSKPGQPEETQYF. The full variable domain, completed using reference TRBV25-1 and TRBJ2-5, is EADIYQTPRYLVIGTGKKITLECSQTMGHDKMYWYQQDPGMELHLIHYSYGVNSTEKGDLSSESTVSRIRTEHFPLTLESARPSHTSQYLCASSKPGQPEETQYFGPGTRLLVL.

The chain links TRBV20-1 to TRBJ2-7; TRBD1 agrees at 7 bases. CDR3 length equals 13 residues. Germline CDR1 DFQATT, CDR2 SNEGSKA (reference sequence). The V gene end was trimmed by 0 bases and the J gene end by 9 bases; junction bases not matched to a gene: 8. For the CDR3, the DNA is TGCAGTGCTAGAGATCAGGGGGTGGCGTGGCAGTACTTC. Translation gives CSARDQGVAWQYF.

The chain couples TRBV12-3 or TRBV12-4 to TRBJ2-1; the D call may be TRBD1 or TRBD2 (5 bases each). This CDR3 has 15 amino acids. The V end was cut by 5 bases, the J end by 6 bases, with 17 bases between. CDR3 DNA: TGTGCCAGCAGTCCTATACCTCCGGGACGCAATGAGCAGTTCTTC. Translation: CASSPIPPGRNEQFF.

J is TRBJ2-7 and V is TRBV12-3 or TRBV12-4, with 8 positions matching TRBD2. Trimming cost V 6 bases and J 2 bases; bases outside gene matches: 15. This CDR3 spans 17 amino acids. Here the CDR3 reads CASSPVWSSGITYEQYF. The DNA for the CDR3 is TGTGCCAGCAGCCCGGTTTGGAGTAGCGGGATAACCTACGAGCAGTACTTC.

This clonotype was recorded once. J is TRBJ1-5 and V is TRBV28; 8 nucleotides line up with TRBD1. This CDR3 is built from 15 residues. CDR1 and CDR2 from the germline V gene are MDHEN and SYDVKM. V gave up 6 bases and J gave up 0 bases; unmatched junction bases: 4. The CDR3 reads CASSLQGASNQPQHF. In DNA, the CDR3 is TGTGCCAGCAGCCTTCAGGGGGCTAGCAATCAGCCCCAGCATTTT.

The chain links TRBV9 to TRBJ2-7; TRBD1 matches at 9 bases. The V gene end was trimmed by 4 bases and the J gene end by 3 bases; junction bases not matched to a gene: 8. The CDR3 consists of 15 residues. Germline V gene lookup returns CDR1 SGDLS and CDR2 YYNGEE. CDR3 sequence (DNA): TGTGCCAGCAGCCGAACAGGGGGCGGAAGCTACGAGCAGTACTTC. Translation: CASSRTGGGSYEQYF.

This sequence joins TRBV4-1 and TRBJ2-7; 12 bases match TRBD2. The CDR3 is made up of 14 amino acids. Germline V gene data show CDR1 as MGHRA and CDR2 as YSYEKL. Germline trimming cut 4 bases from V and 4 bases from J; bases unmatched to any gene: 2. CDR3 bases: TGCGCCAGCAGCCGGACTAGCGGGGAGTACGAGCAGTACTTC. Translating gives CASSRTSGEYEQYF.

The genes are TRBV2 and TRBJ2-5; D might be TRBD1 or TRBD2, each matching 6 bases. CDR1 SNHLY and CDR2 FYNNEI come from the germline V gene. CDR3 size: 15 residues. The V gene lost 3 bases and the J gene lost 6 bases, with 17 bases spanning the gap. The CDR3 spells CASSEFEEGEKTQYF. CDR3 nucleotides: TGTGCCAGCAGTGAGTTCGAGGAGGGGGAAAAGACCCAGTACTTC.

The V gene is TRBV9, the J gene TRBJ1-6; D gene unclear. This CDR3 contains 14 residues. Germline-derived CDR1 and CDR2 are SGDLS and YYNGEE. Between the trimmed V and J ends, which lost 0 bases and 9 bases, there was a span of 10 bases. This CDR3 reads CASSVGRNGSPLHF. In nucleotides, the CDR3 is TGTGCCAGCAGCGTAGGCAGGAACGGTTCACCCCTCCACTTT. Full variable domain (remainder filled in from reference TRBV9 and TRBJ1-6): DSGVTQTPKHLITATGQRVTLRCSPRSGDLSVYWYQQSLDQGLQFLIQYYNGEERAKGNILERFSAQQFPDLHSELNLSSLELGDSALYFCASSVGRNGSPLHFGNGTRLTVT.

Turning to this clonotype: An end of the junction differs from the germline gene, which may be a read error. The chain couples TRBV29-1 to TRBJ1-4; the D gene is possibly TRBD1 (5 bases). CDR1 and CDR2 (germline): SQVTM, ANQGSEA. The CDR3 consists of 11 residues. The CDR3 region is CSVETGTGPVF. Written as DNA, the CDR3 is TGCAGCGTTGAGACGGGGACCGGACCTGTTTTT. The variable domain in full, with the rest retrieved from reference TRBV29-1 and TRBJ1-4, is SAVISQKPSRDICQRGTSLTIQCQVDSQVTMMFWYRQQPGQSLTLIATANQGSEATYESGFVIDKFPISRPNLTFSTLTVSNMSPEDSSIYLCSVETGTGPVFGSGTQLSVL.

The chain employs TRBV30 and TRBJ1-2; no firm D call. The CDR3 has 13 amino acids. Germline-derived CDR1 and CDR2 are GTSNPN and SVGIG (reference sequence). Trimming removed 0 bases from V and 3 bases from J, with 8 bases in between. CDR3 amino acids: CAWSVGVHYGYTF. DNA of the CDR3: TGTGCCTGGAGTGTTGGGGTCCACTATGGCTACACCTTC.

This clonotype was seen more than once but under ten times. The chain carries TRBV6-2 or TRBV6-3 and TRBJ2-7; D is perhaps TRBD2 (6 bases). Germline CDR1 reads MNHEY; CDR2 reads SVGEGT. Deletions cut 5 bases from V and 4 bases from J, with 9 bases between. This CDR3 contains 12 residues. The CDR3 is CASSTGGYEQYF. The CDR3 nucleotides are TGTGCCAGCAGTACAGGAGGGTACGAGCAGTACTTC.

The rearrangement joins TRBV4-1 to TRBJ2-5; a possible D gene is TRBD1 (6 bases). The germline V gene has CDR1 MGHRA and CDR2 YSYEKL. The V and J ends lost 1 base and 4 bases respectively, with 16 bases between them. CDR3 length: 16 residues. The CDR3 reads CASSQGGQKRGETQYF. For the CDR3, the DNA is TGCGCCAGCAGCCAAGGGGGGCAGAAGAGGGGAGAGACCCAGTACTTC.

The chain joins TRBV10-3 to TRBJ2-7; TRBD1 matches 7 bases. The V gene's germline CDR1 is ENHRY and CDR2 SYGVKD. The CDR3 is made up of 14 amino acids. V lost 6 bases and J lost 4; bases outside the gene matches: 9. CDR3 nucleotide sequence: TGTGCCATCAGCGTCGGGACAGAGGGTTACGAGCAGTACTTC. Its protein product is CAISVGTEGYEQYF.

In this sample, this clonotype turned up once. This chain connects TRBV15 to TRBJ2-3; D call uncertain. Trimming took 3 bases from V and 2 from J, leaving 15 bases between them. Germline V gene sequence: CDR1 LNHNV, CDR2 YYDKDF (reference sequence). This CDR3 has 16 residues. The CDR3 nucleotides read TGTGCCACCAGCAGTTTATTCGGACCAAACACAGATACGCAGTATTTT. This sequence encodes CATSSLFGPNTDTQYF.

The gene calls are TRBV27 and TRBJ2-7, with a weak D call TRBD2 (6 bases). Trimming removed 6 bases from V and 5 bases from J, with 17 bases in between. From germline, CDR1 is MNHEY and CDR2 SMNVEV (reference sequence). This CDR3 has 14 amino acids. CDR3 bases: TGTGCCAGCAGGGGGGGATCTGGGGTAAACGAGCAGTACTTC. This encodes CASRGGSGVNEQYF.